This TCR beta chain was captured by sequencing in a study of T cells in localized non-small cell lung cancer. About this clone: Its antigen is currently unknown.

This table comes from immunoSEQ multiplex PCR, and its TCRdb copy is limited to in-frame clones, with some not included. In the table there are under 30,000 clones, less than 90% of which are singletons. Study outcomes and limitations: The tumor had only one region sequenced, so heterogeneity remains possible. Uninvolved adjacent lung showed the highest T cell clonality, exceeding tumor. Appearances in adjacent lung were noted for a median 57 of the top 100 tumor clones. Elevated circulating T cell density in blood was associated with longer overall survival.

The CDR3 extends over 16 amino acids. Germline V gene lookup returns CDR1 MGHRA and CDR2 YSYEKL. The V segment lost 4 bases and the J segment 7 bases; nucleotides outside the gene matches: 10. This receptor was obtained from a female donor aged 60 or older with stage I lung adenocarcinoma. Source: peripheral blood, taken before any cancer treatment. The chain employs TRBV4-1 and TRBJ2-7; 13 nucleotides agree with TRBD2. CDR3 amino acids: CASSRLLAGGLGEQYF. The CDR3 DNA is TGCGCCAGCAGCCGTTTACTAGCGGGAGGGCTTGGAGAGCAGTACTTC.